The 15 T cell receptor beta chains below come from one sample, sequenced in a study of shared clonotypes between healthy human individuals (dated by TCRdb to the early 2020s). The library was prepared using the immunoSEQ multiplex PCR assay. TCRdb provides this immuneACCESS table in a form limited to in-frame rearrangements. Some clones are lacking; in checked studies, under half of them reflect an unresolved V gene, and why the rest are absent is not known. In all, the sample holds hundreds of thousands of clones, and 95% to 97% of those were seen once. The biggest ten clones account for 0.2% to 0.25% of the sample. For the CD8 naive samples, CD45RO-negative cells were positively selected for CCR7, yielding a CD45RA+CCR7+ population from which TemRA cells were excluded. What was sequenced was naive CD8+ T cells sorted from blood. Reading the label with the study, this specimen's cell subset or site is: CD45RA+CCR7+. The receptors derive from a man younger than 40 in good health.

This chain uses TRBV28 with TRBJ2-7, with D unresolved. CDR1 is MDHEN and CDR2 is SYDVKM in the germline V gene. CDR3 length equals 14 residues. The V and J ends lost 3 bases and 3 bases respectively, with 12 bases between them. The CDR3 DNA sequence: TGTGCCAGCAGTTTTGACCTAATCTACTACGAGCAGTACTTC. Its translation is CASSFDLIYYEQYF.

The CDR3 loop is CSVGLADRGNEQFF. The CDR3 coding sequence is TGCAGCGTTGGGCTAGCGGACCGGGGCAATGAGCAGTTCTTC. This chain uses TRBV29-1 with TRBJ2-1; the match to TRBD2 covers 7 bases. V shed 4 bases and J 6 bases; nucleotides not matched to a gene: 9. There are 14 residues in the CDR3. From germline, CDR1 is SQVTM and CDR2 ANQGSEA.

Points on this clone: A junction end diverges from the germline sequence, so it may reflect a read error. V gene TRBV5-1 combines with J gene TRBJ2-3; 10 nucleotides match TRBD1. The germline CDR1 and CDR2 sequences are SGHRS and YFSETQ. CDR3 length: 11 residues. In DNA, the CDR3 is TGCGCCAGCAGCTCCGGGACAGGGGATTCTTTT. This codes for CASSSGTGDSF.

The chain is built from TRBV27 and TRBJ2-6; D might be TRBD2 (6 bases). Germline-derived CDR1 and CDR2 are MNHEY and SMNVEV (reference sequence). Trimming pared 5 bases from V and 2 bases from J, leaving 13 bases between. This CDR3 has 16 residues. The CDR3 here is CASSQRWGAGANVLTF. In DNA form, the CDR3 reads TGTGCCAGCAGTCAACGGTGGGGGGCTGGGGCCAACGTCCTGACTTTC.

The chain joins TRBV29-1 to TRBJ2-5; 9 bases are a match to TRBD1. Germline-derived CDR1 and CDR2 are SQVTM and ANQGSEA. V trimming: 7 bases; J trimming: 5 bases; junction bases outside the gene matches: 5. This CDR3 is built from 12 residues. CDR3 residues: CSGGTGHETQYF. Here the CDR3 DNA reads TGCAGCGGTGGGACAGGGCATGAGACCCAGTACTTC.

This chain connects TRBV29-1 to TRBJ2-1; tentative D call: TRBD2 (7 bases). V lost 7 bases, J lost 7 bases, and 20 bases lay in between. The CDR3 has 14 amino acids. Germline V lookup: CDR1 SQVTM, CDR2 ANQGSEA. The CDR3 here is CSAEGGRNRNEQFF. CDR3 sequence (DNA): TGCAGCGCAGAGGGGGGGCGCAATAGGAATGAGCAGTTCTTC.

The chain carries TRBV13 and TRBJ1-1; D call uncertain. Germline CDR1 reads PRHDT; CDR2 reads FYEKMQ (reference sequence). The CDR3 is made up of 14 amino acids. V was cut by 2 bases and J by 5 bases, with 12 bases left in between. CDR3 DNA: TGTGCCAGCAGCTTATGGCAGGCTAGGACTGAAGCTTTCTTT. This encodes CASSLWQARTEAFF.

Worth noting for this clone: At the DNA level, this CDR3 is encoded by other sequences in the same sample as well. The rearrangement joins TRBV7-6 to TRBJ2-7; 10 bases match TRBD1. The V gene end was trimmed by 1 base and the J gene end by 4 bases; junction bases not matched to a gene: 1. Germline CDR1 SGHVS, CDR2 FNYEAQ. CDR3 size: 14 residues. CDR3 residues: CASSLGDRGYEQYF. Written as DNA, the CDR3 is TGTGCCAGCAGCTTAGGGGACAGGGGTTACGAGCAGTACTTC.

The chain combines TRBV11-3 with TRBJ2-2; 9 bases align to TRBD2. V was clipped by 5 bases and J by 7 bases; unmatched bases: 8. Germline V lookup: CDR1 SGHNT, CDR2 YENEEA. The CDR3 length is 15 residues. The CDR3: CASSTRREGVGELFF. In DNA form, the CDR3 reads TGTGCCAGCAGCACCCGGCGGGAGGGGGTCGGGGAGCTGTTTTTT.

Details on this clone: An end of the junction does not agree with germline; a read error may underlie this. V gene TRBV5-4 combines with J gene TRBJ2-1; D unresolved. This CDR3 has 11 amino acids. Germline CDR1 reads SGHNT; CDR2 reads YYREEE (reference sequence). CDR3 protein: CASSSGMYGVF. DNA for the CDR3: TGTGCCAGCAGCTCCGGAATGTACGGAGTCTTC.

Remarks on this clone: Distinct nucleotide sequences in the sample also encode this CDR3. The chain has TRBV5-1 and TRBJ2-7; D is uncertain. Trimming stripped 4 bases from V and 4 bases from J, with 6 bases between. CDR3 length: 11 residues. Germline values: CDR1 SGHRS, CDR2 YFSETQ. Written as DNA, the CDR3 is TGCGCCAGCAGCGATTCATACGAGCAGTACTTC. As protein: CASSDSYEQYF. The full variable domain, its missing parts supplied by reference TRBV5-1 and TRBJ2-7, is KAGVTQTPRYLIKTRGQQVTLSCSPISGHRSVSWYQQTPGQGLQFLFEYFSETQRNKGNFPGRFSGRQFSNSRSEMNVSTLELGDSALYLCASSDSYEQYFGPGTRLTVT.

The chain is built from TRBV28 and TRBJ2-7; D call uncertain. The CDR3 runs to 13 residues. V lost 1 base to trimming and J lost 5 bases, with 9 bases between them. Germline CDR1 reads MDHEN; CDR2 reads SYDVKM. The CDR3 bases are TGTGCCAGCAGTTTATCCAAAAGGGACGAGCAGTACTTC. Amino acids: CASSLSKRDEQYF. Full variable domain (outside the CDR3, taken from reference TRBV28 and TRBJ2-7): DVKVTQSSRYLVKRTGEKVFLECVQDMDHENMFWYRQDPGLGLRLIYFSYDVKMKEKGDIPEGYSVSREKKERFSLILESASTNQTSMYLCASSLSKRDEQYFGPGTRLTVT.

The chain joins TRBV11-2 to TRBJ2-1; no reliable D call. Trimming shortened V by 2 bases and J by 2 bases, and 13 bases separated the two germline ends. The germline V gene encodes CDR1 SGHAT and CDR2 FQNNGV. The CDR3 has 16 residues. DNA of the CDR3: TGTGCCAGCAGCTTAAGGCCGGACCCTACCTACAATGAGCAGTTCTTC. It specifies CASSLRPDPTYNEQFF.

The chain carries TRBV9 and TRBJ2-7, with D maybe TRBD1 (6 bases). The CDR3 has 16 residues. Germline loops: CDR1 SGDLS, CDR2 YYNGEE. Trimming removed 3 bases from V and 0 bases from J, with 16 bases in between. The CDR3 nucleotides read TGTGCCAGCAGCGCCCCGCTGGGGGCGAGCTCCTACGAGCAGTACTTC. It encodes CASSAPLGASSYEQYF.

J is TRBJ2-7 and V is TRBV7-2, with 15 positions matching TRBD2. V lost 4 bases and J lost 4; bases outside the gene matches: 5. CDR3 length: 16 residues. Germline CDR1 reads SGHTA; CDR2 reads FQGNSA. The CDR3 is CASSSGLAGGLYEQYF. The CDR3 nucleotides are TGTGCCAGCAGCTCGGGACTAGCGGGAGGCCTTTACGAGCAGTACTTC.